The T cell receptor beta chain described here comes from a study of blood T cell repertoires in COVID-19. Participants were placed into cohorts based on the clinical history they reported. Produced via immunoSEQ multiplex PCR; TCRdb's table is partial and in-frame only. The data show hundreds of thousands of clones, with roughly nine tenths seen just once and 1% to 1.3% held by the top ten. Per germline, CDR1 KGHDR and CDR2 SFDVKD. V shed 2 bases and J shed 4 bases, with 21 bases lying between them. This CDR3 contains 18 residues. The sequencing input was PBMCs or T cells enriched from blood (not recorded which). This clonotype was obtained from a young man who had recovered from COVID-19. The chain couples TRBV24-1 to TRBJ2-3; D is uncertain. CDR3 in amino acids: CATSDSIGDNTKADTQYF. As DNA, the CDR3 is TGTGCCACCAGTGATTCAATAGGCGACAATACAAAGGCAGATACGCAGTATTTT.